The TCR beta chain described here comes from a study of cytomegalovirus exposure and HLA in healthy donors. General observations from the study: Most TCR beta V segments were productive about 87% or about 30% of the time in an earlier analysis. Common viral pathogens (according to a later analysis) appeared linked to several of the most significant clusters. The authors later linked a missense DCLRE1C variant to TCR beta V- and J-gene trimming. By HLA locus, TCR association rates varied in a later analysis, with DRB1 showing the most and HLA-C the fewest.

The CDR3 sequence is 15 residues long. Trimming removed 4 bases from V and 10 bases from J; junction bases left unmatched: 11. Germline loops: CDR1 SGHDT, CDR2 YYEEEE. Researchers ran the PCR with 60 Vbeta and 13 Jbeta primers. The data were produced by immunoSEQ multiplex PCR, yet TCRdb's version contains in-frame clones alone and is incomplete. The sample records 100,000 or so clones, about three quarters being singletons. This clone is a singleton in its sample. Its antigen is currently unknown. Sequenced sample: PBMCs. The source is a man aged 40-50 years in good health and CMV-seronegative. The chain combines TRBV5-6 with TRBJ2-1; 10 nucleotides match TRBD1. The CDR3 DNA sequence: TGTGCCAGCAGCCCCCGGGACAGGGGTAATGTAGAGCAGTTCTTC. Its translation is CASSPRDRGNVEQFF.